Listed below are T cell receptor beta chains from one sample, sequenced in a study of long-term antiretroviral therapy in people with HIV. The assay was immunoSEQ multiplex PCR, and TCRdb's table has in-frame clones only and misses some. This table holds 27,000 or so clones, 75% to 90% found once. This sample comprised unsorted PBMCs, obtained 2.9 years after starting antiretroviral therapy. These receptors came from a man between 45 and 60 years old with HIV. CDR3s include the opening cysteine and the closing phenylalanine or tryptophan. A D gene is named only where the DNA matches it firmly. Not all rows give a size; the values are once, few, many and, for expanded clones, a class.

d_call	v_call	j_call	clone_size	cdr3_nt	cdr3_aa
-	TRBV21-1	TRBJ2-2	-	TGTGCCAGCACTTCCGGGACAGCGAGCGGAAGACGATACGCGAACACCGGGGAGCTGTTTTTT	CASTSGTASGRRYANTGELFF
TRBD1	TRBV5-4	TRBJ2-7	-	TGTGCCAGCACCCTGGACGACAGGGTCTACGAGCAGTACTTC	CASTLDDRVYEQYF
-	TRBV30	TRBJ1-2	few	TGTGCCTGGGTCAGCCTGAACTATGGCTACACCTTC	CAWVSLNYGYTF
-	TRBV28	TRBJ1-2	-	TGTGCCAGCAGGGATTCAAGGAACTATGGCTACACCTTC	CASRDSRNYGYTF
TRBD1	TRBV6-1	TRBJ1-5	-	TGTGCCAGCAGACAGACAGGGGCCAGCAATCAGCCCCAGCATTTT	CASRQTGASNQPQHF
TRBD2	TRBV10-1	TRBJ2-1	once	TGCGCCAGCAGTCGGGGAGGGGATGAGCAGTTCTTC	CASSRGGDEQFF
TRBD1	TRBV6-5	TRBJ2-7	-	TGTGCCAGCAGTTCCACAGGACAGGACCCCTCCTACGAGCAGTACTTC	CASSSTGQDPSYEQYF
-	TRBV9	TRBJ1-1	once	TGTGCCAGCAGCGTAGCCGGGAGAGCGACTGAAGCTTTCTTT	CASSVAGRATEAFF
-	TRBV6-6	TRBJ1-4	-	TGTGCCAGCAGGCAAGGGGCACGGAATGAAAAACTGTTTTTT	CASRQGARNEKLFF
-	TRBV5-4	TRBJ1-6	-	TGTGCCAGCAGCTCCGGACAGTTCGATTCACCCCTCCACTTT	CASSSGQFDSPLHF
-	TRBV6-1	TRBJ2-6	-	TGTGCCAGCAGGGACTTGGGCGGGGCCAACGTCCTGACTTTC	CASRDLGGANVLTF
-	TRBV7-3	TRBJ1-1	-	TGTGCCAGCAGCTTAATGGCAGGGACGAACACTGAAGCTTTCTTT	CASSLMAGTNTEAFF
-	TRBV9	TRBJ1-1	-	TGTGCCAGCAGCGTAGTCTCGGGGGGGAGCACTGAAGCTTTCTTT	CASSVVSGGSTEAFF
-	TRBV6-5	TRBJ2-1	-	TGTGCCAGCAGTTACTCAGGGTCAAGCTCCTACAATGAGCAGTTCTTC	CASSYSGSSSYNEQFF
TRBD2	TRBV20-1	TRBJ2-1	-	TGCAGTACAAGCGGGGGCAATGAGCAGTTCTTC	CSTSGGNEQFF
-	TRBV11-2	TRBJ2-7	-	TGTGCCAGCAGCTTAACTAGCTACGAGCAGTACTTC	CASSLTSYEQYF
TRBD1	TRBV19	TRBJ1-5	-	TGTGCCACCCACATTGAGGGGGCGGCTTATAGCAATCAGCCCCAGCATTTT	CATHIEGAAYSNQPQHF
-	TRBV10-1	TRBJ1-5	once	TGCGCCAGCAGTGAGGGGGGGAGCAATCAGCCCCAGCATTTT	CASSEGGSNQPQHF
TRBD1	TRBV28	TRBJ1-4	-	TGTGCCAGCTTTCCAGGGGGGACTAATGAAAAACTGTTTTTT	CASFPGGTNEKLFF
-	TRBV9	TRBJ2-3	-	TGTGCCAGCAGCGTGCAGGGTCTCCGCACTGATACGCAGTATTTT	CASSVQGLRTDTQYF
TRBD1	TRBV18	TRBJ1-5	-	TGTGCCAGCTCACCGGGGGACAGGGTATACGGTCAGCCCCAGCATTTT	CASSPGDRVYGQPQHF
TRBD1	TRBV5-6	TRBJ2-3	-	TGTGCCAGCAGCTTGCCGGGACAGTACACAGATACGCAGTATTTT	CASSLPGQYTDTQYF
-	TRBV15	TRBJ1-2	-	TGTGCCACCAGCAGAGATCGGTCCAGTTATGGCTACACCTTC	CATSRDRSSYGYTF
-	TRBV11-2	TRBJ1-2	-	TGTGCCAGCAGCTCCCCACGGGGCCCTACCTATGGCTACACCTTC	CASSSPRGPTYGYTF
TRBD1	TRBV4-3	TRBJ1-2	-	TGCGCCAGCAGCGACCGGGACAGGGGAGGGAACTATGGCTACACCTTC	CASSDRDRGGNYGYTF
-	TRBV28	TRBJ1-4	-	TGTGCCAGCAGTCCCGGGCCTGCAACTAATGAAAAACTGTTTTTT	CASSPGPATNEKLFF
TRBD2	TRBV5-1	TRBJ2-3	-	TGCGCCAGCAGCCCTCTTAGCGGGGGTGCAGATACGCAGTATTTT	CASSPLSGGADTQYF
TRBD1	TRBV28	TRBJ2-7	-	TGTGCCAGCAGAGTTGGGCCGGGACAGCCTTACGAGCAGTACTTC	CASRVGPGQPYEQYF
-	TRBV6-1	TRBJ1-1	few	TGTGCCAGCAGAGGACTGAACATGAACACTGAAGCTTTCTTT	CASRGLNMNTEAFF
-	TRBV18	TRBJ1-6	-	TGTGCCAGCTCACCAACCCCGGACAGCTTAAATTCACCCCTCCACTTT	CASSPTPDSLNSPLHF
-	TRBV27	TRBJ2-2	-	TGTGCCAGCAGGCCCGGACGGGCCCTCAACGCCGGGGAGCTGTTTTTT	CASRPGRALNAGELFF
-	TRBV4-1	TRBJ1-6	-	TGCGCCAGCAGCCAAGCCCACGGCAGCTCTAATTCACCCCTCCACTTT	CASSQAHGSSNSPLHF
-	TRBV9	TRBJ1-3	-	TGTGCCAGCAGCGAAGGGACTCTCTCTGGAAACACCATATATTTT	CASSEGTLSGNTIYF
-	TRBV7-2	TRBJ1-1	-	TGTGCCAGCAGCTTAGTCGTCCTACAAGGCACTGAAGCTTTCTTT	CASSLVVLQGTEAFF
TRBD1	TRBV6-1	TRBJ2-2	-	TGTGCCAGCCTTAGACAGGGAGAAACCGGGGAGCTGTTTTTT	CASLRQGETGELFF
-	TRBV28	TRBJ1-1	-	TGTGCCAGCAGTTTAGGTCGGCCGGCGAACACTGAAGCTTTCTTT	CASSLGRPANTEAFF
-	TRBV5-4	TRBJ2-3	-	TGTGCCAGCAGCATTGACAGCGAGGATACGCAGTATTTT	CASSIDSEDTQYF
-	TRBV9	TRBJ1-3	few	TGTGCCAGCAGCGTCCAACCCAGGGTAGCGTCTGGAAACACCATATATTTT	CASSVQPRVASGNTIYF
-	TRBV7-9	TRBJ1-1	-	TGTGCCAGCACCTCCCGGGACATGAACACTGAAGCTTTCTTT	CASTSRDMNTEAFF
-	TRBV28	TRBJ1-6	-	TGTGCCAGCGGACCGACAGGATATAATTCACCCCTCCACTTT	CASGPTGYNSPLHF
TRBD2	TRBV27	TRBJ2-1	-	TGTGCCAGCAAACTTCGGGGGGGTCGGGGAACCTCCTACAATGAGCAGTTCTTC	CASKLRGGRGTSYNEQFF
-	TRBV15	TRBJ2-5	-	TGTGCCACCAGCAGAGAAAGGGCCCGGGGACAAGAGACCCAGTACTTC	CATSRERARGQETQYF
-	TRBV10-2	TRBJ2-5	-	TGCGCCAGCAGTGATGGACTCCAAGAGACCCAGTACTTC	CASSDGLQETQYF
TRBD1	TRBV19	TRBJ2-3	-	TGTGCCAGTAAGCCGGGAGGGACAGGGGAGTTTTTGTTCACAGATACGCAGTATTTT	CASKPGGTGEFLFTDTQYF
-	TRBV6-5	TRBJ1-1	-	TGTGCCAGCAGTTACTCGACCGTTCGGGTGAACACTGAAGCTTTCTTT	CASSYSTVRVNTEAFF
TRBD1	TRBV6-1	TRBJ1-2	-	TGTGCCAGCAGCGATACCCCGGGACAGGCTGGTGGCTACACCTTC	CASSDTPGQAGGYTF
TRBD2	TRBV11-2	TRBJ2-1	once	TGTGCCAGCAGCTCCTTCGGGGGGGCAGGGAATGAGCAGTTCTTC	CASSSFGGAGNEQFF
-	TRBV9	TRBJ1-1	-	TGTGCCAGCAGCGTAGGAGGGGGGTCAGGGGCTGAAGCTTTCTTT	CASSVGGGSGAEAFF
TRBD1	TRBV28	TRBJ2-7	-	TGTGCCAGCAGTTTAAGACAGGGAGAAGGCGAGCAGTACTTC	CASSLRQGEGEQYF
TRBD1	TRBV27	TRBJ1-1	-	TGTGCCAGCAGTGTTACAGGGGCAGGCGGAGCTTTCTTT	CASSVTGAGGAFF
TRBD1	TRBV28	TRBJ2-3	-	TGTGCCAGCACTAGCCGGGACAGGGGAACAGATACGCAGTATTTT	CASTSRDRGTDTQYF
-	TRBV18	TRBJ1-1	-	TGTGCCAGCTCATCGTGGGTAGTCACTGAAGCTTTCTTT	CASSSWVVTEAFF
-	TRBV28	TRBJ2-7	-	TGTGCCAGCAGTTTACCGCTCGACAGACCATCCTACGAGCAGTACTTC	CASSLPLDRPSYEQYF
-	TRBV7-9	TRBJ2-7	-	TGTGCCAGCAGCTTAGGATCTGACACCCAGGGGCGCTACGAGCAGTACTTC	CASSLGSDTQGRYEQYF
-	TRBV27	TRBJ2-7	-	TGTGCCAGCGGAAACGAGCAGTACTTC	CASGNEQYF